This T cell receptor (beta chain) derives from a study of T cell responses to AZD1222 COVID-19 vaccine. TCRdb keeps only in-frame clones here, not all; method: immunoSEQ multiplex PCR. The profile shows about 150,000 clones, 91% of them singletons. The CDR3 loop spans 16 amino acids. V lost 2 bases and J lost 7; bases outside the gene matches: 8. Germline values: CDR1 LGHNA, CDR2 YSLEER. Second-dose intervals of approximately 4 or approximately 12 weeks were pooled. This clone is judged medium-sized. The sequence was collected from an adult who received the AZD1222 COVID-19 vaccine. The chain couples TRBV4-3 to TRBJ2-1; 10 bases are shared with TRBD2. The sequencing here drew on peripheral blood, taken 28 days after the second AZD1222 dose. The CDR3, as DNA: TGCGCCAGCAGCCAAACTCCGGGTAGCGGGGGGAATGAGCAGTTCTTC. This translates into CASSQTPGSGGNEQFF.